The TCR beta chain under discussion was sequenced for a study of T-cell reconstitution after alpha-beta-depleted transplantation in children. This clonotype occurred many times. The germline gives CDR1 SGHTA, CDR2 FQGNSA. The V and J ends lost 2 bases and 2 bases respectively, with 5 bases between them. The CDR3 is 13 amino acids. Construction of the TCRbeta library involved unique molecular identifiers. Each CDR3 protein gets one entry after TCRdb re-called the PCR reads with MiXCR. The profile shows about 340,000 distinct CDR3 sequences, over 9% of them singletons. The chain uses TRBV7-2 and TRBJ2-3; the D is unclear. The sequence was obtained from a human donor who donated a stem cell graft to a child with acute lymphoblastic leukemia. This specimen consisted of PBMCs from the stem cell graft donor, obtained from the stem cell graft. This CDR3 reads CASSLYSTDTQYF. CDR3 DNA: TGTGCCAGCAGCTTATATTCCACAGATACGCAGTATTTT.